Each of the 9 T cell receptor beta chains below was sequenced from the same sample in a study of blood T cell repertoires in COVID-19. The repertoire was sequenced with immunoSEQ multiplex PCR; TCRdb's copy has only in-frame clones and lacks some. The table has approximately 220,000 clones, around 85% seen once; the top ten hold approximately 19%. The source material was PBMCs or T cells enriched from blood (not recorded which). The receptors were gathered from a man between 40 and 49 years old who had recovered from COVID-19.

This chain connects TRBV28 to TRBJ1-1, with D tentatively TRBD1 (6 bases). V lost 7 bases, J lost 5 bases, and 14 bases lay in between. The CDR3 spans 13 residues. The germline gives CDR1 MDHEN, CDR2 SYDVKM. CDR3 DNA: TGTGCCAGCACCCTCAGGGGCGGGACTGAAGCTTTCTTT. Protein sequence: CASTLRGGTEAFF.

The rearrangement joins TRBV11-3 to TRBJ2-5; 7 bases match TRBD2. Trimming cost V 5 bases and J 4 bases; bases outside gene matches: 10. This CDR3 has 15 residues. The germline V gene encodes CDR1 SGHNT and CDR2 YENEEA. In DNA form, the CDR3 reads TGTGCCAGCAGCCCCCTTCGCGGGAGTGCAGAGACCCAGTACTTC. Translated, it gives CASSPLRGSAETQYF.

V gene TRBV3-1 (or the pseudogene TRBV3-2) combines with J gene TRBJ2-7, with TRBD2 matching over 9 bases. The CDR3 is 13 residues long. In germline, CDR1 is LGHDT, CDR2 YNNKEL (reference sequence). The J segment lost 4 bases and the V segment lost 4 bases, leaving 2 bases of the junction unmatched. CDR3 in amino acids: CASSLGLAYEQYF. The CDR3 DNA follows: TGTGCCAGCAGCCTCGGACTAGCGTACGAGCAGTACTTC.

The chain is built from TRBV2 and TRBJ1-5, with D unclear. There are 13 residues in the CDR3. Trimming removed 4 bases from V and 11 bases from J, with 15 bases in between. Germline CDR1 is SNHLY and CDR2 is FYNNEI. CDR3 sequence: CASSASTLVTQHF. CDR3 DNA: TGTGCCAGCAGTGCCTCCACGCTAGTCACCCAGCATTTT.

The V call is TRBV30, the J call TRBJ1-2; D is possibly TRBD1 (5 bases). Germline-derived CDR1 and CDR2 are GTSNPN and SVGIG (reference sequence). The CDR3 length is 15 residues. V was trimmed by 0 bases and J by 4 bases, leaving 15 bases between them. This chain's CDR3 is CAWSVQEGVGYGYTF. CDR3 DNA sequence: TGTGCCTGGAGTGTACAGGAGGGAGTGGGCTATGGCTACACCTTC.

V usage is TRBV3-1 (or the pseudogene TRBV3-2) and J usage is TRBJ1-2, with D perhaps matching TRBD1 (6 bases). V lost 4 bases to trimming and J lost 0 bases, with 12 bases between them. CDR3 length: 15 amino acids. Germline-derived CDR1 and CDR2 are LGHDT and YNNKEL (reference sequence). The CDR3 nucleotides read TGTGCCAGCAGCCCTATCAGACAGGCTAACTATGGCTACACCTTC. It yields the protein CASSPIRQANYGYTF.

The chain is built from TRBV3-1 (or the pseudogene TRBV3-2) and TRBJ2-7; 12 positions agree with TRBD2. V gave up 6 bases and J gave up 7 bases; unmatched junction bases: 10. CDR3 length: 15 amino acids. CDR1 is LGHDT and CDR2 is YNNKEL in the germline V gene (reference sequence). CDR3 nucleotides: TGTGCCAGCAGACCCCTAGCGGGAGGGCCGAGGGAGCAGTACTTC. It is translated as CASRPLAGGPREQYF.

The CDR3 DNA reads TGTGCCAGCAGCTTGAAGGGACAACAAGAGACCCAGTACTTC. Translation: CASSLKGQQETQYF. J is TRBJ2-5 and V is TRBV7-3; D possibly corresponds to TRBD1 (6 bases). The V gene lost 3 bases and the J gene lost 2 bases, with 10 bases spanning the gap. There are 14 residues in the CDR3. Germline values: CDR1 SGHTA, CDR2 FQGTGA.

This rearrangement joins TRBV6-5 to TRBJ2-7, with 9 bases fitting TRBD1. The CDR3 contains 16 residues. The junction had 9 bases not matched to a gene; V was cut back by 1 base and J by 5 bases. Germline V gene lookup returns CDR1 MNHEY and CDR2 SVGAGI. CDR3 loop: CASSYFKDRGINEQYF. The CDR3, as DNA: TGTGCCAGCAGTTACTTTAAGGACAGGGGCATCAACGAGCAGTACTTC.